This T cell receptor (beta chain) was observed in a study of T cells in women clearing cervical HPV infection. Across the whole study: Controls gave blood once infection was undetectable; cases at lesion identification. Study-level results: Richness plus V gene abundances separated cases from controls with AUC roughly 0.83.

Assay: immunoSEQ multiplex PCR; the TCRdb copy retains only in-frame clones and omits some. Its clone listing holds 40,000 to 55,000 clones. Comments on this clone: Its antigen is unknown.

Sequencing was carried out using blood buffy coat. The sequence was obtained from a woman between 18 and 70 years old with a cervical HPV16 infection that either progressed to CIN3+ or cleared (not recorded which).

The sequenced part of the CDR3 DNA is TGCGCCAGCAGACCCACGCCGGGACAGGGGAAGCCAACTAATGAAAAG. The encoded protein is CASRPTPGQGKPTNEK. The entire CDR3 sequence reads CASRPTPGQGKPTNEKLFF. The chain couples TRBV5-1 to TRBJ2-2; 10 positions agree with TRBD1. The CDR3 is cut off 3 residues early in the read; its end comes from the germline J gene. This CDR3 comprises 19 residues. CDR1 and CDR2 from the germline V gene are SGHRS and YFSETQ.